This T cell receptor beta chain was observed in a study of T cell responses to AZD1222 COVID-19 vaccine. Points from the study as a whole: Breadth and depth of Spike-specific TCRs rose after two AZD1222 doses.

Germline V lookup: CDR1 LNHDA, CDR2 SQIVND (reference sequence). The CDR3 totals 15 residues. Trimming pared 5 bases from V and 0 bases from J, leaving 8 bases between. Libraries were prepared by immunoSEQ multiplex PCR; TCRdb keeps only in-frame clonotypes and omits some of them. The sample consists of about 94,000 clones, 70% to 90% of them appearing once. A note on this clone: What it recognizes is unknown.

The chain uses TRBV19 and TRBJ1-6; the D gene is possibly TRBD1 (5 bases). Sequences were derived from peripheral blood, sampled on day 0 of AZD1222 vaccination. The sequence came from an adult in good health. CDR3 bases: TGTGCCAGTAGTGACAGAGGCTCCTATAATTCACCCCTCCACTTT. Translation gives CASSDRGSYNSPLHF.